The clone carrying this T cell receptor beta chain was observed a handful of times. The data originate from a study of T cell repertoires in cytomegalovirus infection. This CDR3 spans 12 amino acids. Per the germline V gene, CDR1 is SGHRS and CDR2 is YFSETQ. The germline V and J ends were trimmed by 7 bases and 8 bases, with 13 bases remaining between them. TCRdb used MiXCR to reprocess the reads, holding one entry per CDR3 protein. The table has 500,000 or so distinct CDR3 sequences, more than 15% seen once. This clonotype originated in a human donor in good health (CMV status not recorded). Some clones in this sample may be carry-over from other donors' samples. Sequenced: CD8+ T cells from PBMCs. J is TRBJ2-1 and V is TRBV5-1; the D gene could be TRBD1 or TRBD2 (5 bases each). Here the CDR3 reads CASADEGHEQFF. For the CDR3, the DNA is TGCGCCAGCGCGGACGAGGGGCATGAGCAGTTCTTC.